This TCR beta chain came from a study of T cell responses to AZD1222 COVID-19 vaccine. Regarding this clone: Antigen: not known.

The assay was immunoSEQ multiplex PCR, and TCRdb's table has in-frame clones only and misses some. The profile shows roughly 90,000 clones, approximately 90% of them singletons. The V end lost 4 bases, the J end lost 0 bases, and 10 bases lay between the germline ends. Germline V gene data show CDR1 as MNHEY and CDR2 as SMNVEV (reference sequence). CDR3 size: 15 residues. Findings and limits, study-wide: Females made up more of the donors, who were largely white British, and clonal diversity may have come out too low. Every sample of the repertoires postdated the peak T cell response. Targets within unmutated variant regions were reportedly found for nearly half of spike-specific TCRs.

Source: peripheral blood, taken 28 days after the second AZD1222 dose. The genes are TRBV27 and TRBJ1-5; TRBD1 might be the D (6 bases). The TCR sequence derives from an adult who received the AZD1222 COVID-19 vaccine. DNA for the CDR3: TGTGCCAGCAGTTGGTACAGGGATAGCAATCAGCCCCAGCATTTT. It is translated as CASSWYRDSNQPQHF.